The 17 T cell receptor beta chains below come from one sample, sequenced in a study of blood T cell repertoires in COVID-19. Profiled with immunoSEQ multiplex PCR; TCRdb holds only in-frame clones, not every one. The sample shows tens of thousands of clones, about 85% of them seen only once. What was sequenced was peripheral blood. The receptors derive from a man older than 75 with acute or convalescent COVID-19.

The rearrangement uses TRBV9 and TRBJ2-2, with no clear D. The CDR3 length is 14 residues. V lost 3 bases and J lost 6, with 12 bases in between. Germline-derived CDR1 and CDR2 are SGDLS and YYNGEE. The CDR3 protein is CASSARPPAGELFF. DNA for the CDR3: TGTGCCAGCAGCGCCAGGCCCCCCGCCGGGGAGCTGTTTTTT.

The rearrangement joins TRBV27 to TRBJ1-2; D perhaps matches TRBD1 (6 bases). The CDR3 loop spans 13 amino acids. From germline, CDR1 is MNHEY and CDR2 SMNVEV (reference sequence). V lost 5 bases to trimming and J lost 0 bases, with 7 bases between them. CDR3 loop: CASSRTANYGYTF. The DNA of the CDR3 is TGTGCCAGCAGTAGGACAGCTAACTATGGCTACACCTTC.

The genes are TRBV21-1 and TRBJ2-3; no check of the table's D call, TRBD2, against the DNA was made. TRBV21-1 is a documented pseudogene. The CDR3 is 18 amino acids. The CDR3 reads CASSYPPHGLEWADTQYF. The CDR3 nucleotides are TGTGCCAGCAGCTACCCCCCCCACGGACTAGAGTGGGCAGATACGCAGTATTTT.

The chain joins TRBV6-1 to TRBJ1-4, with TRBD1 matching over 8 bases. The CDR3 length is 14 residues. J lost 14 bases, V lost 1 base, and 9 bases had no gene match. The germline gives CDR1 MNHNS, CDR2 SASEGT. The CDR3 spells CASSEVGGQERLFF. The CDR3, as DNA: TGTGCCAGCAGTGAAGTGGGGGGACAGGAAAGGCTGTTTTTT.

V is TRBV19 and J is TRBJ1-1; D is possibly TRBD1 (5 bases). From germline, CDR1 is LNHDA and CDR2 SQIVND (reference sequence). The V end was cut by 6 bases, the J end by 0 bases, with 11 bases between. The CDR3 runs to 14 residues. The CDR3, as DNA: TGTGCCAGTAGAGAAAGACAGTTGAACACTGAAGCTTTCTTT. It encodes CASRERQLNTEAFF. Supplemented by reference TRBV19 and TRBJ1-1, the full variable domain reads DGGITQSPKYLFRKEGQNVTLSCEQNLNHDAMYWYRQDPGQGLRLIYYSQIVNDFQKGDIAEGYSVSREKKESFPLTVTSAQKNPTAFYLCASRERQLNTEAFFGQGTRLTVV.

This clone was counted a single time. As DNA, the CDR3 is TGTGCCAGTACAAAGGGGACTAGCGTTTCCTACAATGAGCAGTTCTTC. This translates into CASTKGTSVSYNEQFF. The rearrangement joins TRBV19 to TRBJ2-1; 10 bases line up with TRBD2. The CDR3 has 16 amino acids. V gave up 7 bases and J gave up 1 base; unmatched junction bases: 7. Germline values: CDR1 LNHDA, CDR2 SQIVND (reference sequence).

Turning to this clone: One end of the junction varies from germline; a read error may be responsible. The V gene is TRBV7-9, the J gene TRBJ2-1; 14 bases are a match to TRBD2. Germline V gives CDR1 SEHNR, CDR2 FQNEAQ (reference sequence). This CDR3 has 18 amino acids. CDR3 nucleotide sequence: TGTGCCAGCAGTTTAGGGACTAGCGGGAGCCCCAGGGAGGATGAGCAGTTCTTC. Its translation: CASSLGTSGSPREDEQFF.

The CDR3 DNA reads as TGTGCCAGCAGTCCCCAGGGGACAGGAACCTACGAGCAGTACTTC. It translates to CASSPQGTGTYEQYF. This chain joins TRBV28 and TRBJ2-7; 8 nucleotides agree with TRBD1. Trimming took 5 bases from V and 2 from J; bases not matched to a gene: 8. The CDR3 loop spans 15 amino acids. Germline V lookup: CDR1 MDHEN, CDR2 SYDVKM.

V usage is TRBV6-4 and J usage is TRBJ2-4, with TRBD2 identical over 9 bases. V was pared by 6 bases and J by 1 base, with 7 bases of the junction left unmatched. Germline assignment: CDR1 MRHNA and CDR2 SNTAGT. CDR3 length: 16 residues. CDR3 region: CASSPRGREAKNIQYF. The CDR3 DNA follows: TGTGCCAGCAGCCCCCGCGGGAGGGAGGCCAAAAACATTCAGTACTTC.

V gene TRBV10-2 combines with J gene TRBJ2-5, with D possibly TRBD1 on 6 matching bases. CDR3 size: 14 residues. V lost 6 bases and J 5 bases, leaving 16 bases between the germline ends. The germline gives CDR1 WSHSY, CDR2 SAAADI. CDR3 amino acids: CASSVGDMRETQYF. The DNA for the CDR3 is TGCGCCAGCAGCGTGGGGGACATGCGGGAGACCCAGTACTTC.

V gene TRBV15 combines with J gene TRBJ1-4, with 9 bases aligning to TRBD1. J gave up 6 bases and V 2 bases, and 4 bases lay outside the gene matches. CDR3 length: 15 residues. Germline V gene lookup returns CDR1 LNHNV and CDR2 YYDKDF (reference sequence). CDR3 sequence: CATSRPTGGHEKLFF. The CDR3 coding sequence is TGTGCCACCAGCAGACCTACAGGGGGCCATGAAAAACTGTTTTTT.

The V gene is TRBV6-4, the J gene TRBJ1-2; 10 nucleotides agree with TRBD1. Germline V lookup: CDR1 MRHNA, CDR2 SNTAGT. Unmatched junction bases numbered 6, after V lost 6 bases and J lost 5 bases. This CDR3 comprises 14 residues. Here the CDR3 reads CASRKTGGRYGYTF. DNA for the CDR3: TGTGCCAGCAGGAAGACAGGGGGCAGGTATGGCTACACCTTC.

The genes are TRBV7-2 and TRBJ1-2; 7 bases fit TRBD1. V shed 5 bases, J shed 7 bases, and the junction held 7 bases outside the gene matches. The CDR3 is 13 residues long. The germline CDR1 and CDR2 sequences are SGHTA and FQGNSA. CDR3 nucleotide sequence: TGTGCCAGCAGCGAGTCGACAGGGTTTGGCTACACCTTC. It specifies CASSESTGFGYTF.

The chain recombines TRBV5-6 with TRBJ2-4; TRBD1 agrees at 9 bases. This CDR3 is 15 amino acids long. Germline trimming cut 4 bases from V and 0 bases from J; bases unmatched to any gene: 2. The V gene's germline CDR1 is SGHDT and CDR2 YYEEEE. The CDR3, as DNA: TGTGCCAGCAGCGGGACAGGGATAGCCAAAAACATTCAGTACTTC. This gives the protein CASSGTGIAKNIQYF. Complete variable domain (other parts from reference TRBV5-6 and TRBJ2-4): DAGVTQSPTHLIKTRGQQVTLRCSPKSGHDTVSWYQQALGQGPQFIFQYYEEEERQRGNFPDRFSGHQFPNYSSELNVNALLLGDSALYLCASSGTGIAKNIQYFGAGTRLSVL.

This chain uses TRBV6-5 with TRBJ1-5; 7 bases line up with TRBD1. V was pared by 6 bases and J by 1 base, with 6 bases of the junction left unmatched. The CDR3 is 15 residues long. CDR1 MNHEY and CDR2 SVGAGI come from the germline V gene. The CDR3 coding sequence is TGTGCCAGCAGCCGAGGAGGGGGCAGCAATCAGCCCCAGCATTTT. Translating gives CASSRGGGSNQPQHF.

V and J are TRBV7-2 and TRBJ2-2, with TRBD2 identical over 10 bases. CDR3 size: 16 residues. CDR1 and CDR2 from the germline V gene are SGHTA and FQGNSA. Trimming at V came to 2 bases and at J to 3 bases, leaving 3 bases not matched to a gene. The CDR3 DNA sequence: TGTGCCAGCAGCTTACTAGCGGGAGCGTACACCGGGGAGCTGTTTTTT. Encoded protein: CASSLLAGAYTGELFF.

This chain links TRBV7-6 with TRBJ2-5; TRBD1 might be the D (6 bases). The CDR3 is 15 amino acids. V gave up 1 base and J gave up 5 bases, with 14 bases separating them. Per germline, CDR1 SGHVS and CDR2 FNYEAQ. CDR3 sequence reads: CASSLEQGKSETQYF. The CDR3 nucleotides read TGTGCCAGCAGCTTAGAACAGGGTAAGTCTGAGACCCAGTACTTC.